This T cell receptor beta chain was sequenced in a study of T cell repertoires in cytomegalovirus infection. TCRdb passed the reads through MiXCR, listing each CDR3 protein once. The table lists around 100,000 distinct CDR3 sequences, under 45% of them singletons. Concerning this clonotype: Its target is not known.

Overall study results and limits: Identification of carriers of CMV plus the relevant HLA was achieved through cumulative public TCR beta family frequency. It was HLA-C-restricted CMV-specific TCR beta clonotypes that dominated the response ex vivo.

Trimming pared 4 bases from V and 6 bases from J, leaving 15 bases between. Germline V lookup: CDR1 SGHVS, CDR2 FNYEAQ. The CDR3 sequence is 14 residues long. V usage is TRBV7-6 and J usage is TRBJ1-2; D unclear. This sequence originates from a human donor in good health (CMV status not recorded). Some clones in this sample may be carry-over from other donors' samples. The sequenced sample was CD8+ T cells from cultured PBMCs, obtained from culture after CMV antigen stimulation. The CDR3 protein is CASSYLGSFDGYTF. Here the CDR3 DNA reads TGTGCCAGCAGCTACCTAGGGAGTTTCGATGGCTACACCTTC.